This is a list of T cell receptor beta chains from one sample in a study of prognosis after radiotherapy for stage I lung cancer. TCRdb passed the multiplex PCR reads through MiXCR, listing each CDR3 protein once. Of 25,000 to 35,000 distinct CDR3 sequences in the sample, around 46% were seen once. The specimen comprised PBMCs, sampled before or after stereotactic body radiation therapy (not recorded which). These receptors originate from a donor older than 45 with non-small cell lung cancer. Both conserved end residues are part of each CDR3. D genes are given only for firm matches. Clone size, where shown, is once, few, many, or a class for clones that have expanded.

D gene	V gene	J gene	clone size	CDR3 DNA	CDR3 protein
TRBD1	TRBV28	TRBJ2-7	-	TGTGCCAGCAGTTCTCGGACAGGAGGCTTGGACGAGCAGTACTTC	CASSSRTGGLDEQYF
-	TRBV11-1	TRBJ2-6	many	TGTGCCAGCAGCCCTACCCCACACGCTGGGGCCAACGTCCTGACTTTC	CASSPTPHAGANVLTF
-	TRBV11-2	TRBJ1-3	once	TGTGCCAGCAGCTCGGGATCCTACTCTGGAAACACCATATATTTT	CASSSGSYSGNTIYF
TRBD2	TRBV11-2	TRBJ2-7	-	TGTGCCAGCAGCTCAGGAGGGACTAGCAGAGTGTACGAGCAGTACTTC	CASSSGGTSRVYEQYF
TRBD2	TRBV6-4	TRBJ2-7	medium-sized	TGTGCCAGCAGTTACTCGGGACTAGCGCCCAAAAGAACCTACGAGCAGTACTTC	CASSYSGLAPKRTYEQYF
TRBD2	TRBV4-1	TRBJ2-1	many	TGCGCCAGCAGCCCCTCTAGCGGGAGAGGCAATGAGCAGTTCTTC	CASSPSSGRGNEQFF
-	TRBV28	TRBJ2-1	-	TGTGCCAGCAGCCTACTGGACGCTTACAATGAGCAGTTCTTC	CASSLLDAYNEQFF
TRBD1	TRBV6-1	TRBJ1-2	medium-sized	TGTGCCAGCAGTCTTCGGCGTACAGGGGACTATGGCTACACCTTC	CASSLRRTGDYGYTF
-	TRBV6-2/TRBV6-3	TRBJ2-6	many	TGTGCCAGCAGCGGTAGGGGCTCTGGGGCCAACGTCCTGACTTTC	CASSGRGSGANVLTF
-	TRBV29-1	TRBJ2-5	many	TGCAGCTCAGACACTCCCGGCCAAGAGACCCAGTACTTC	CSSDTPGQETQYF
TRBD2	TRBV20-1	TRBJ2-1	-	TGCAGTGCTAGAGTGTCTAGCGGGGGTGGTGAGCAGTTCTTC	CSARVSSGGGEQFF
TRBD1	TRBV10-3	TRBJ2-2	-	TGTGCCATCAGTTCAGTACAGGGGCCGAACACCGTGGAGCTGTTTTTT	CAISSVQGPNTVELFF
-	TRBV20-1	TRBJ2-5	-	TGCAGTTCTTTGACGGAAGTCCTCCCGGAGACCCAGTGCTTC	CSSLTEVLPETQCF
-	TRBV28	TRBJ1-2	once	TGTGCCAGCACCCAACAAGGGCTTCTCGACTATGGCTACACCTTC	CASTQQGLLDYGYTF
TRBD1	TRBV5-1	TRBJ2-7	many	TGCGCCAGCAGCTTGTCGGCCGGGACAGGAACCTACGAGCAGTACTTC	CASSLSAGTGTYEQYF
-	TRBV5-1	TRBJ1-1	-	TGCGCCAGCAGCTTGGGCTCTAAGTCAGATGAAGCTTTCTTT	CASSLGSKSDEAFF
-	TRBV3-1	TRBJ2-4	many	TGTGCCAGCAGCCAAGGCTCCACGGGGAGACTTTCTCGGTTC	CASSQGSTGRLSRF